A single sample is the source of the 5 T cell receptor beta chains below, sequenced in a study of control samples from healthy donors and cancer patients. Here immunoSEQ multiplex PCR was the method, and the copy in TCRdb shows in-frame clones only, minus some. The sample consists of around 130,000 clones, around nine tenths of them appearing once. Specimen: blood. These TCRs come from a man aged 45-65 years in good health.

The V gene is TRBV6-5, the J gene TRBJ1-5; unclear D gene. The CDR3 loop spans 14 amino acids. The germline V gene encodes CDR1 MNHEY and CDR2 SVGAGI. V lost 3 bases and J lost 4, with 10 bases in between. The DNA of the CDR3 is TGTGCCAGCAGTTATAAGGGCACTAATCAGCCCCAGCATTTT. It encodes CASSYKGTNQPQHF.

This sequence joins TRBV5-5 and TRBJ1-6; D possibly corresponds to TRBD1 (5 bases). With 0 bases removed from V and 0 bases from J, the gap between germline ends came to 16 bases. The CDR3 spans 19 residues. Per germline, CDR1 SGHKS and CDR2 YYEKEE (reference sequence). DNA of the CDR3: TGTGCCAGCAGCTTGGCGTGGGACGGGGGGAGCTCCTATAATTCACCCCTCCACTTT. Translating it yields CASSLAWDGGSSYNSPLHF.

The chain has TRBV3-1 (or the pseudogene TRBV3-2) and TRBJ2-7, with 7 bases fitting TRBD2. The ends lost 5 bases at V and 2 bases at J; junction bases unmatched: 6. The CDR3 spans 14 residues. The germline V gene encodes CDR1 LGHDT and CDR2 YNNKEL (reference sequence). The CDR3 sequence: CASSWGEGTYEQYF. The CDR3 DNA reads TGTGCCAGCAGCTGGGGGGAGGGGACCTACGAGCAGTACTTC.

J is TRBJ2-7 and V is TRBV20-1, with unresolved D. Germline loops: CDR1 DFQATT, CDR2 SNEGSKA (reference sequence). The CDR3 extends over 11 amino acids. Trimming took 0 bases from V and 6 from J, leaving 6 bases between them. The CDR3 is CSAREVGEQYF. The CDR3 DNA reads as TGCAGTGCTAGAGAGGTCGGCGAGCAGTACTTC.

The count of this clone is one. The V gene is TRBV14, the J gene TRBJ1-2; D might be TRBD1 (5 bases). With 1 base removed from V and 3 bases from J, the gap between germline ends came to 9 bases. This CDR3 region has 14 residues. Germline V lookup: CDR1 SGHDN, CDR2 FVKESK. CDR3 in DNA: TGTGCCAGCAGCCAAGTGTCAGGGTACTATGGCTACACCTTC. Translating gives CASSQVSGYYGYTF.